The text below deals with one T cell receptor (beta chain). This sample stems from a study of shared clonotypes between healthy human individuals. CD45RO-negative CD8 cells positively selected for CCR7 made up the naive population, which excluded terminally differentiated effector memory CD45RA+ cells. This CDR3 comprises 17 residues. Germline V gene sequence: CDR1 SEHNR, CDR2 FQNEAQ (reference sequence). Losses at the gene ends were 3 bases for V and 0 bases for J; bases not matched to a gene: 10. As originally analysed: Without quality scores, immunoSEQ junctional reads could not be filtered like full-length reads. Generated by immunoSEQ multiplex PCR, the TCRdb table keeps only in-frame clones and is missing some. The V and J calls and clone size were taken over from that table, and D and trimming were inferred from the DNA. The table lists over 2,000,000 clones, just over 90% of them singletons, with under 2% in the top ten.

The TCR was taken from a man aged 18 to 29 in good health. Some clones in this sample may be carry-over from other donors' samples. Sequences were obtained from naive CD8+ T cells from PBMCs. The chain links TRBV7-9 to TRBJ1-1; 7 bases align to TRBD1. The CDR3 DNA sequence: TGTGCCAGCAGCTTTTCGCCAGGGGACAGTGTGAACACTGAAGCTTTCTTT. Translation gives CASSFSPGDSVNTEAFF.